The 3 T cell receptor beta chains in this list originate from one sample, sequenced in a study of control samples from healthy donors and cancer patients. TCRdb keeps only in-frame clones here, not all; method: immunoSEQ multiplex PCR. The listing records roughly 200,000 clones. Sequenced material: blood. All receptors come from a woman aged 25 to 45 in good health.

V gene TRBV5-1 combines with J gene TRBJ1-4; TRBD1 matches at 9 bases. CDR3 length equals 15 residues. Germline trimming cut 0 bases from V and 7 bases from J; bases unmatched to any gene: 4. Germline V CDR1 and CDR2: SGHRS, YFSETQ. Here the CDR3 DNA reads TGCGCCAGCAGCTTGGGGACAGGGGCTAGTGAAAAACTGTTTTTT. Its protein product is CASSLGTGASEKLFF.

The chain couples TRBV7-2 to TRBJ1-1; no clear D. Trimming removed 5 bases from V and 5 bases from J, with 6 bases in between. The CDR3 totals 11 residues. CDR1 SGHTA and CDR2 FQGNSA come from the germline V gene. The CDR3 bases are TGTGCCAGCAGCGTAACGACTGAAGCTTTCTTT. Protein product: CASSVTTEAFF.

The V and J genes are TRBV6-5 and TRBJ2-5; no clear D. Germline lookup yields CDR1 MNHEY and CDR2 SVGAGI. The CDR3 has 10 residues. V gave up 8 bases and J gave up 1 base, with 2 bases separating them. Here the CDR3 reads CASPQETQYF. The CDR3 nucleotides are TGTGCCAGCCCCCAAGAGACCCAGTACTTC.